This T cell receptor beta chain derives from a study of T cell repertoires in cytomegalovirus infection. For the study at large: Public signatures in TCR beta pointed to CMV infection and matching HLA type.

A single record per CDR3 protein comes from TCRdb applying MiXCR to the reads. The data show 500,000 to 600,000 distinct CDR3 sequences, 16% seen once. There are 16 residues in the CDR3. V was clipped by 4 bases and J by 3 bases; unmatched bases: 5. Germline V gene lookup returns CDR1 LGHDT and CDR2 YNNKEL (reference sequence). This chain connects TRBV3-1 to TRBJ2-2; 10 bases match TRBD2. Sequencing was carried out using CD8+ T cells from PBMCs. This receptor was taken from a human donor in good health (CMV status not recorded). Some clones in this sample may be carry-over from other donors' samples. CDR3: CASSLWTSGYTGELFF. The CDR3 DNA is TGTGCCAGCAGCCTCTGGACTAGCGGTTACACCGGGGAGCTGTTTTTT.